The 8 T cell receptor beta chains reported below all come from one sample, sequenced in a study of blood T cell repertoires in COVID-19. The table came from immunoSEQ multiplex PCR; TCRdb's copy has only in-frame clones and leaves some out. This table holds some 110,000 clones, 70% to 75% found once. Material: peripheral blood. These receptors were taken from a man older than 75 with COVID-19, enrolled during active disease.

The V gene is TRBV18, the J gene TRBJ2-5; 9 bases line up with TRBD1. V was clipped by 4 bases and J by 4 bases; unmatched bases: 10. The germline V gene encodes CDR1 KGHSH and CDR2 LQKENI. The CDR3 runs 16 residues. The CDR3 is CASSRTGTGRLETQYF. As DNA, the CDR3 is TGTGCCAGCTCACGCACCGGGACAGGGAGATTAGAGACCCAGTACTTC.

This chain links TRBV10-3 with TRBJ2-7; tentatively, D is TRBD2 (6 bases). Germline CDR1 and CDR2: ENHRY and SYGVKD. The length of the CDR3 is 13 residues. Between the trimmed V and J ends, which lost 8 bases and 5 bases, there was a span of 16 bases. CDR3 DNA: TGTGCCATCCTGCGGGGTCTTTCGGACGAGCAGTACTTC. This codes for CAILRGLSDEQYF.

This CDR3 is CASSIRDYKLAYYEQFF. The CDR3 DNA reads TGTGCCAGCAGCATCCGGGACTACAAACTCGCCTATTATGAGCAGTTCTTC. This chain connects TRBV7-8 to TRBJ2-1; 7 bases match TRBD2. With 5 bases clipped from V and 8 bases from J, the junction kept 18 bases outside the gene matches. There are 17 residues in the CDR3. Germline V gene lookup returns CDR1 SGHVS and CDR2 FQNEAQ.

V gene TRBV7-2 combines with J gene TRBJ2-1, with 8 bases lining up with TRBD1. After removal of 5 bases from V and 4 bases from J, the junction contained 19 bases not matched to a gene. The CDR3 has 19 residues. Germline V gene lookup returns CDR1 SGHTA and CDR2 FQGNSA. CDR3 residues: CASSLRQGLGGSEYNEQFF. CDR3 DNA: TGTGCCAGCAGCCTAAGACAGGGGTTGGGCGGCAGCGAGTACAATGAGCAGTTCTTC. The whole variable domain, filled in from reference TRBV7-2 and TRBJ2-1, reads GAGVSQSPSNKVTEKGKDVELRCDPISGHTALYWYRQSLGQGLEFLIYFQGNSAPDKSGLPSDRFSAERTGGSVSTLTIQRTQQEDSAVYLCASSLRQGLGGSEYNEQFFGPGTRLTVL.

The chain combines TRBV6-6 with TRBJ2-2; 10 bases are a match to TRBD1. This CDR3 comprises 16 residues. V trimming: 6 bases; J trimming: 6 bases; junction bases outside the gene matches: 10. CDR1 is MNHNY and CDR2 is SVGAGI in the germline V gene (reference sequence). CDR3 nucleotide sequence: TGTGCCAGCAGCCGATCCGGGACAGGGGTGTCCGGGGAGCTGTTTTTT. It encodes CASSRSGTGVSGELFF.

This chain uses TRBV10-3 with TRBJ2-6; TRBD2 agrees at 12 bases. CDR1 and CDR2 from the germline V gene are ENHRY and SYGVKD. Trimming removed 4 bases from V and 0 bases from J; junction bases left unmatched: 4. This CDR3 is 18 amino acids long. The CDR3 region is CAISGASGRASGANVLTF. In nucleotides, the CDR3 is TGTGCCATCAGTGGGGCTAGCGGGAGGGCCTCTGGGGCCAACGTCCTGACTTTC.

The chain links TRBV6-1 to TRBJ2-7; D gene unclear. In germline, CDR1 is MNHNS, CDR2 SASEGT. The CDR3 has 14 amino acids. V lost 2 bases to trimming and J lost 2 bases, with 10 bases between them. CDR3 nucleotides: TGTGCCAGCAGTGAACAACCGGGTGCCTACGAGCAGTACTTC. Translating gives CASSEQPGAYEQYF.

This clone is a singleton in its sample. This chain connects TRBV27 to TRBJ1-1; weak D call: TRBD1 (6 bases). The V end lost 2 bases, the J end lost 5 bases, and 9 bases lay between the germline ends. The CDR3 is 13 residues long. Germline values: CDR1 MNHEY, CDR2 SMNVEV (reference sequence). CDR3 amino acids: CASSLTRGTEAFF. The DNA for the CDR3 is TGTGCCAGCAGTTTAACCAGGGGTACTGAAGCTTTCTTT.